This is a list of T cell receptor beta chains from one sample in a study of blood T cell repertoires in COVID-19. The protocol was immunoSEQ multiplex PCR, while the TCRdb copy is restricted to in-frame clones and leaves out a portion. The sample has around 60,000 clones; approximately 77% are singletons. Sequenced material: peripheral blood. The receptors were gathered from a woman aged 70-85 years with COVID-19, enrolled during active disease. Both conserved end residues are trimmed from each CDR3. The order of the fields is CDR3 protein, clone size, V gene. Only some rows state a clone size, as once, few, many or a class for expanded clones.

ASGRDISNTGELF few TRBV7-3
ASSSASVNNEQF . TRBV6-5
ASRKNPEGTQY . TRBV12-3/TRBV12-4
ASSPWDRSNEQF few TRBV5-5
ASSEIKGAGGYT . TRBV6-1
ASSYLQGARGTGETQY . TRBV5-4
ASSGEQGAQPQH . TRBV6-2/TRBV6-3
ATEGTGGTEAF . TRBV24-1
ATSRGGLKGAYTEAF . TRBV15
ASSGAALGTEAF . TRBV11-3
ASGQGETQY . TRBV4-2
ASSASGQETQY . TRBV5-1
ASSESWTGQRREQY . TRBV6-2/TRBV6-3
ASSDRGGYTIY . TRBV2
ASSLNVGSSETQY . TRBV5-1
SVGTGGNQPQH . TRBV29-1
ATSRDGGGGYT . TRBV15
ASSVDPTGGGNTIY . TRBV9
ASSLSGGLYNEQF few TRBV5-1
ASSKGQGMNTEAF . TRBV5-1
ASSFRTGDQPQH . TRBV28
ASTPRGSVNNEQF . TRBV11-3
ASSLGASFQETQY . TRBV27
ASSLDTSGYYEQF . TRBV7-2
ASSMPDRGYDYGYT . TRBV5-6
ASSQITASPSI . TRBV3-1/TRBV3-2